The 27 T cell receptor beta chains below were found in one sample sequenced in a study of T cells after yellow fever vaccination. Each CDR3 protein is one row after TCRdb ran MiXCR on the 5' RACE reads. The sample includes approximately 70,000 distinct CDR3 sequences, about 7.7% seen only once; the top ten take roughly 30%. Specimen: CD8+ T cells sorted from PBMCs, collected around 10 days after the first yellow fever vaccination. These receptors were obtained from a man aged 18-30 years who received the YFV17D yellow fever vaccine.

This clonotype has at least ten counts. The chain couples TRBV15 to TRBJ1-1; D is perhaps TRBD1 (6 bases). The ends were cut back, 0 bases at V and 6 bases at J, with 14 bases in the middle. CDR1 LNHNV and CDR2 YYDKDF come from the germline V gene (reference sequence). The CDR3 has 15 amino acids. CDR3 in DNA: TGTGCCACCAGCAGAGATTGGGCCAGGGGCTCTGAAGCTTTCTTT. It translates to CATSRDWARGSEAFF.

A few counts support this clonotype. The J gene is TRBJ2-5, the V gene TRBV7-9; D unresolved. The CDR3 sequence is 13 residues long. Germline lookup yields CDR1 SEHNR and CDR2 FQNEAQ (reference sequence). Trimming took 5 bases from V and 5 from J, leaving 12 bases between them. CDR3 amino acids: CASSASGPETQYF. CDR3 coding DNA: TGTGCCAGCAGCGCATCAGGTCCCGAGACCCAGTACTTC.

This clonotype was found many times. The chain couples TRBV4-1 to TRBJ1-1; perhaps TRBD1 as D (5 bases). The CDR3 consists of 16 residues. Trimming stripped 0 bases from V and 1 base from J, with 12 bases between. CDR1 and CDR2 (germline): MGHRA, YSYEKL. The chain's CDR3 is CASSQDAGLGNTEAFF. DNA for the CDR3: TGCGCCAGCAGCCAAGATGCAGGGTTGGGGAACACTGAAGCTTTCTTT.

This clonotype was found many times. The chain combines TRBV5-5 with TRBJ2-3; D is possibly TRBD1 (5 bases). V shed 1 base and J shed 8 bases, with 17 bases lying between them. This CDR3 has 15 residues. Germline assignment: CDR1 SGHKS and CDR2 YYEKEE (reference sequence). DNA of the CDR3: TGTGCCAGCAGCTTGCTCGGTCTAGGGGCCGGTACGCAGTATTTT. Amino acid sequence: CASSLLGLGAGTQYF.

This clonotype was counted ten times or more. The chain couples TRBV7-9 to TRBJ2-5; D is possibly TRBD2 (5 bases). The ends were cut back, 6 bases at V and 4 bases at J, with 15 bases in the middle. Germline V gives CDR1 SEHNR, CDR2 FQNEAQ (reference sequence). The CDR3 runs to 14 residues. As DNA, the CDR3 is TGTGCCAGCAGGAAAGGCGGGTTGGGAGAGACCCAGTACTTC. The encoded protein is CASRKGGLGETQYF.

The CDR3 reads CASSRDKYEQYV. The DNA of the CDR3 is TGTGCCAGCAGTCGGGACAAATACGAGCAGTACGTC. The chain couples TRBV5-6 to TRBJ2-7; maybe TRBD1 (6 bases). Germline CDR1 reads SGHDT; CDR2 reads YYEEEE. V shed 5 bases and J shed 4 bases, with 10 bases lying between them. The CDR3 sequence is 12 residues long.

This chain connects TRBV24-1 to TRBJ2-3, with 13 positions matching TRBD2. The CDR3 is 15 amino acids. J lost 6 bases, V lost 6 bases, and 5 bases had no gene match. Germline V CDR1 and CDR2: KGHDR, SFDVKD. CDR3 DNA: TGTGCCACCAGTTCCGGGACTAGCGGGGAGGATACGCAGTATTTT. Protein sequence: CATSSGTSGEDTQYF.

The V gene is TRBV7-9, the J gene TRBJ2-7; the D gene could be TRBD1 or TRBD2 (5 bases each). Trimming took 5 bases from V and 0 from J, leaving 17 bases between them. The CDR3 covers 16 residues. Germline CDR1 SEHNR, CDR2 FQNEAQ (reference sequence). In nucleotides, the CDR3 is TGTGCCAGCAGCCCCCGGGAAGGGGTAGGCTCCTACGAGCAGTACGTC. Translating it yields CASSPREGVGSYEQYV.

This clonotype was picked up many times. The V gene is TRBV14, the J gene TRBJ2-3; D not certain. V was trimmed by 2 bases and J by 5 bases, leaving 11 bases between them. Germline V gives CDR1 SGHDN, CDR2 FVKESK. The CDR3 is 14 amino acids. CDR3 nucleotides: TGTGCCAGCAGCCAATTGTCGTTGCTAGATACGCAGTATTTT. Encoded protein: CASSQLSLLDTQYF.

The chain recombines TRBV12-3 or TRBV12-4 with TRBJ2-1; D possibly matches TRBD1 or TRBD2 (5 bases each). CDR3 length equals 11 residues. V was clipped by 3 bases and J by 16 bases, with 13 bases between them. CDR3 sequence: CASSFGARVFF. In nucleotides, the CDR3 is TGTGCCAGCAGTTTCGGGGCCAGGGTATTCTTC.

This clonotype occurred many times. The rearrangement joins TRBV6-5 to TRBJ2-1; 7 bases are shared with TRBD2. There are 15 residues in the CDR3. Germline-derived CDR1 and CDR2 are MNHEY and SVGAGI. The junction had 1 base not matched to a gene; V was cut back by 2 bases and J by 0 bases. The CDR3 reads CASSYGGGSYNEQFF. Here the CDR3 DNA reads TGTGCCAGCAGTTACGGCGGGGGCTCCTACAATGAGCAGTTCTTC.

This clonotype was found many times. The J gene is TRBJ2-7, the V gene TRBV7-2; unclear D gene. Germline V gene data show CDR1 as SGHTA and CDR2 as FQGNSA. The germline V and J ends were trimmed by 5 bases and 2 bases, with 10 bases remaining between them. The CDR3 has 13 residues. Here the CDR3 DNA reads TGTGCCAGCAGCGCGGCCCCAACCTACGAGCAGTACGTC. The encoded protein is CASSAAPTYEQYV.

V is TRBV5-8 and J is TRBJ1-2; no clear D. The CDR3 has 12 residues. V was cut by 9 bases and J by 7 bases, with 16 bases left in between. Germline V lookup: CDR1 SGHTS, CDR2 YDEGEE. The CDR3 loop reads CAIGPGLLGYTF. The CDR3 DNA follows: TGTGCCATCGGCCCCGGGCTGCTTGGCTACACCTTC.

Concerning this clonotype itself: Compared with germline, one end of the junction differs, possibly owing to a read error. J is TRBJ1-1 and V is TRBV5-1; TRBD1 matches at 12 bases. Germline lookup yields CDR1 SGHRS and CDR2 YFSETQ. CDR3 length: 15 amino acids. The CDR3 protein is CASSGDRGLKTEAFF. CDR3 sequence (DNA): TGCGCCAGCAGCGGGGACAGGGGGCTGAAGACTGAAGCTTTCTTT. Using reference TRBV5-1 and TRBJ1-1 for the parts outside the CDR3, the full variable domain is KAGVTQTPRYLIKTRGQQVTLSCSPISGHRSVSWYQQTPGQGLQFLFEYFSETQRNKGNFPGRFSGRQFSNSRSEMNVSTLELGDSALYLCASSGDRGLKTEAFFGQGTRLTVV.

This clonotype occurred many times. This sequence joins TRBV29-1 and TRBJ2-1; no definite D call. V was shortened by 3 bases and J by 0 bases, with 6 bases between the two germline ends. CDR1 and CDR2 from the germline V gene are SQVTM and ANQGSEA. This CDR3 has 13 residues. In DNA, the CDR3 is TGCAGCGTTGATCTTAGCTCCTACAATGAGCAGTTCTTC. This translates into CSVDLSSYNEQFF.

V is TRBV28 and J is TRBJ2-7, with 11 bases identical to TRBD2. The CDR3 runs to 16 residues. Germline lookup yields CDR1 MDHEN and CDR2 SYDVKM. J gave up 3 bases and V 5 bases, and 9 bases lay outside the gene matches. The CDR3 nucleotides are TGTGCCAGCAGTCCAGAGGGACTAGCGGAAAACTACGAGCAGTACGTC. This codes for CASSPEGLAENYEQYV.

This clonotype was detected a few times. The CDR3 coding sequence is TGTGCCAGCAGCGTAGGCGGCAGTGTGAACACTGAAGCTTTCTTT. It is translated as CASSVGGSVNTEAFF. This rearrangement joins TRBV9 to TRBJ1-1, with D hard to call. V gave up 0 bases and J gave up 0 bases, with 9 bases separating them. The V gene's germline CDR1 is SGDLS and CDR2 YYNGEE. This CDR3 spans 15 amino acids.

This clonotype was counted between two and nine times. The chain joins TRBV4-1 to TRBJ2-1; D not certain. Germline lookup yields CDR1 MGHRA and CDR2 YSYEKL. This CDR3 is 13 amino acids long. Trimming removed 1 base from V and 8 bases from J, with 9 bases in between. For the CDR3, the DNA is TGCGCCAGCAGCCAAGTGGAGTTGGATGAGCAGTTCTTC. Translation gives CASSQVELDEQFF.

This clonotype has at least ten counts. This chain links TRBV6-2 or TRBV6-3 with TRBJ2-7; D unclear. The CDR3 sequence is 11 residues long. CDR1 and CDR2 from the germline V gene are MNHEY and SVGEGT. V lost 2 bases and J lost 5, with 4 bases in between. CDR3 protein: CASSYGDEQYF. CDR3 DNA sequence: TGTGCCAGCAGTTACGGAGACGAGCAGTACTTC.

In its sample, this clonotype was seen many times. The J gene is TRBJ2-7, the V gene TRBV7-9; weak D call: TRBD1 (5 bases). Germline lookup yields CDR1 SEHNR and CDR2 FQNEAQ (reference sequence). The CDR3 covers 14 residues. V was clipped by 1 base and J by 6 bases, with 13 bases between them. The CDR3 nucleotides are TGTGCCAGCAGCTTAGTTCTTAGGGGTGGCGAGCAGTACTTC. It yields the protein CASSLVLRGGEQYF.

The CDR3 sequence is CASSGAAGSSGELFF. For the CDR3, the DNA is TGTGCCAGCAGCGGGGCAGCCGGATCATCCGGGGAGCTGTTTTTT. This chain connects TRBV7-2 to TRBJ2-2, with D maybe TRBD1 (5 bases). The germline V gene encodes CDR1 SGHTA and CDR2 FQGNSA. The CDR3 sequence is 15 residues long. V lost 5 bases and J 6 bases, leaving 16 bases between the germline ends. The entire variable domain, with the rest obtained from reference TRBV7-2 and TRBJ2-2, is as follows: GAGVSQSPSNKVTEKGKDVELRCDPISGHTALYWYRQSLGQGLEFLIYFQGNSAPDKSGLPSDRFSAERTGGSVSTLTIQRTQQEDSAVYLCASSGAAGSSGELFFGEGSRLTVL.

This clonotype has ten or more counts. V is TRBV7-4 and J is TRBJ1-1; D is uncertain. Per germline, CDR1 SGHVT and CDR2 SQSDAQ. This CDR3 comprises 13 residues. V was trimmed by 4 bases and J by 3 bases, leaving 9 bases between them. CDR3 loop: CASSSHGDTEAFF. The CDR3 bases are TGTGCCAGCAGCTCCCATGGCGACACTGAAGCTTTCTTT.

The chain links TRBV5-1 to TRBJ2-2; 9 bases line up with TRBD1. From germline, CDR1 is SGHRS and CDR2 YFSETQ. V dropped 3 bases and J dropped 3; count of bases not matched to a gene: 6. The length of the CDR3 is 16 residues. CDR3 amino acids: CASSYGQGLDTGELFF. The DNA of the CDR3 is TGCGCCAGCAGCTACGGACAGGGGTTGGACACCGGGGAGCTGTTTTTT.

This clonotype has at least ten counts. This chain links TRBV3-1 with TRBJ2-3, with a tentative D call TRBD1 (6 bases). Trimming took 2 bases from V and 2 from J, leaving 8 bases between them. Germline V gives CDR1 LGHDT, CDR2 YNNKEL (reference sequence). The length of the CDR3 is 14 residues. The chain's CDR3 is CASSQTGYTDTQYF. CDR3 DNA sequence: TGTGCCAGCAGCCAAACAGGGTACACAGATACGCAGTATTTT.

This clonotype was detected many times. CDR3 nucleotide sequence: TGCAGTGCTTGGTCCTCGGGACACCCGAACACTGAAGCTTTCTTT. Protein product: CSAWSSGHPNTEAFF. V is TRBV20-1 and J is TRBJ1-1; a weak D match, TRBD1 (6 bases). Germline V gene data show CDR1 as DFQATT and CDR2 as SNEGSKA (reference sequence). The CDR3 is 15 residues long. V lost 5 bases and J 1 base, leaving 17 bases between the germline ends.

The V gene is TRBV6-1, the J gene TRBJ2-5; 10 nucleotides align to TRBD2. CDR3 size: 15 residues. The germline V gene has CDR1 MNHNS and CDR2 SASEGT. Trimming removed 4 bases from V and 2 bases from J; junction bases left unmatched: 4. CDR3 in amino acids: CASSVLAGEQETQYF. The CDR3 DNA reads as TGTGCCAGCAGTGTGCTAGCGGGGGAACAAGAGACCCAGTACTTC.

This clonotype was recorded at least ten times. This chain connects TRBV27 to TRBJ1-1; D is possibly TRBD1 (5 bases). V dropped 4 bases and J dropped 5 bases, with 11 bases sitting between them. The germline gives CDR1 MNHEY, CDR2 SMNVEV (reference sequence). This CDR3 has 13 amino acids. The DNA of the CDR3 is TGTGCCAGCAGTTGGGGGAGCGGAACTGAAGCTTTCTTT. It specifies CASSWGSGTEAFF.